In this sample, the clone carrying this TCR beta chain turned up a few times. Its antigen is not identified. This specimen belongs to a study of spatial heterogeneity in lung cancer. General study points: Relative to follow-up, resection was when ubiquitous expanded tumor TCRs appeared more in blood.

Specified time point: sample taken at primary tumor resection. Donors were 72 untreated early-stage non-small cell lung cancer patients. Material for sequencing was whole RNA from tumor, nontumor lung or frozen PBMC, left unsorted. Every TCR cDNA molecule bore a unique molecular identifier. A single record per CDR3 protein comes from TCRdb applying MiXCR to the 5' RACE reads. The profile shows 60,000 to 90,000 distinct CDR3 sequences, roughly 8% of them singletons. Sequenced material: PBMCs, taken at surgery. The sequence derives from a male donor with early-stage non-small cell lung cancer.

The CDR3 spells CASSQDWAEGATQYF. DNA of the CDR3: TGTGCCAGCAGCCAAGATTGGGCGGAGGGTGCGACCCAGTACTTC. The V call is TRBV4-2, the J call TRBJ2-5, with D maybe TRBD2 (6 bases). Germline lookup yields CDR1 LGHNA and CDR2 YNFKEQ. The germline V and J ends were trimmed by 0 bases and 7 bases, with 15 bases remaining between them. The CDR3 extends over 15 amino acids.